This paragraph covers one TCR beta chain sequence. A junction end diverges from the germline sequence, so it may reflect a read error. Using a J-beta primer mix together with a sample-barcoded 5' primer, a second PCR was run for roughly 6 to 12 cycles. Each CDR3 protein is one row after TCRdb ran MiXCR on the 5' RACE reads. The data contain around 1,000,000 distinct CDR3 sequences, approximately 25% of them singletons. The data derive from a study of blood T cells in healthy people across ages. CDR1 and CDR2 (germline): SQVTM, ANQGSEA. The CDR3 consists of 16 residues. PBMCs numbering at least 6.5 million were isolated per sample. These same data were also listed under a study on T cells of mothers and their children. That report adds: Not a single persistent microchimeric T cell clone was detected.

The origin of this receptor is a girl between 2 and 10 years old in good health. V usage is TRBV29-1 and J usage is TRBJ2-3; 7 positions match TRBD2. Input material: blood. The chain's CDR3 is CSVDGPRDYPSDTLYF. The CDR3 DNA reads TGCAGCGTTGATGGACCCCGGGACTATCCGTCAGATACGCTGTATTTT.